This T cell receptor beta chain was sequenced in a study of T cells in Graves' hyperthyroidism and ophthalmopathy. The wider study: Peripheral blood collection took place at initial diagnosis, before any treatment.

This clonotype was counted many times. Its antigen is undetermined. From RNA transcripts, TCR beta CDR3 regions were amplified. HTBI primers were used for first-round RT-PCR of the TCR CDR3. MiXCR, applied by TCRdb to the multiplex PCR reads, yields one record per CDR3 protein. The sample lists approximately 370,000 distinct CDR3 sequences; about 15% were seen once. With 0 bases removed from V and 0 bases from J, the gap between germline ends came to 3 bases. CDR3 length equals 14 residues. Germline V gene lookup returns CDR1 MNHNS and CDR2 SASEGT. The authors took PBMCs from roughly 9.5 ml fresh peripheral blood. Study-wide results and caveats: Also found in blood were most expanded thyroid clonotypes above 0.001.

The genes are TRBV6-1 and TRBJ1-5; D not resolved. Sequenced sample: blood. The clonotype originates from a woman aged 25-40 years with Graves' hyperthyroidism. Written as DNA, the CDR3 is TGTGCCAGCAGTGAAGCCCCTAGCAATCAGCCCCAGCATTTT. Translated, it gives CASSEAPSNQPQHF.